These T cell receptor beta chains were read from a single sample in a study of T cell repertoires in aging, cancer and after chemotherapy. TCRdb re-derived calls from the multiplex PCR reads in MiXCR, one entry per CDR3 protein. The sample shows 950 to 1,500 distinct CDR3 sequences, 25% to 35% of them seen only once. The sequencing input was blood. The receptors come from a human donor with a solid tumor. Both conserved end residues are part of each CDR3. The D gene is left open where the match is weak. Some rows have no size entry. The others give once, few or many, or a class for an expanded clone.

V	D	J	size	CDR3	DNA
TRBV12-3/TRBV12-4	-	TRBJ2-7	medium-sized	CASTLSGYEQYF	TGTGCCAGCACCCTCTCGGGCTACGAGCAGTACTTC
TRBV28	TRBD1	TRBJ2-7	few	CASSPLTWTGGKYEQYF	TGTGCCAGCAGTCCTCTAACCTGGACAGGGGGTAAATACGAGCAGTACTTC
TRBV11-2	TRBD2	TRBJ2-3	medium-sized	CASSLLERGGIDTQYF	TGTGCCTCCAGCCTCCTAGAGCGGGGGGGCATAGATACGCAGTATTTT
TRBV7-2	TRBD1	TRBJ1-4	medium-sized	CASSLSRDRGEKLFF	TGTGCCAGCAGCTTGTCCCGGGACAGGGGAGAAAAACTGTTTTTT
TRBV12-3/TRBV12-4	TRBD1	TRBJ1-2	medium-sized	CASSKTAGTGFGYTF	TGTGCCAGCAGCAAGACGGCCGGGACAGGGTTCGGCTACACCTTC
TRBV30	TRBD2	TRBJ2-3	large	CAWSAIFGGAADTQYF	TGTGCCTGGAGTGCGATTTTCGGGGGGGCCGCAGATACGCAGTATTTT
TRBV28	-	TRBJ1-3	-	CASSLQGLGGNTIYF	TGTGCCAGCAGTCTCCAGGGGTTAGGGGGAAACACCATATATTTT
TRBV7-9	-	TRBJ1-6	medium-sized	CASSSRGGRYNSPLHF	TGTGCCAGCAGCTCGCGAGGGGGACGGTATAATTCACCCCTCCACTTT
TRBV19	-	TRBJ2-1	large	CASNPSWGEQFF	TGTGCCAGTAACCCCTCCTGGGGTGAGCAGTTCTTC
TRBV18	-	TRBJ2-5	large	CASSPRGRSKETQYF	TGTGCCAGCTCACCTCGGGGGAGGTCGAAAGAGACCCAGTACTTC
TRBV11-2	-	TRBJ2-2	large	CASSLDLGGANTGELFF	TGTGCCAGCAGCTTAGATCTGGGGGGCGCGAACACCGGGGAGCTGTTTTTT
TRBV11-2	-	TRBJ2-3	medium-sized	CASSLTSLATADTQYF	TGTGCCAGCAGCTTAACCTCGCTAGCGACGGCAGATACGCAGTATTTT
TRBV7-9	-	TRBJ2-7	few	CASSYVQGTYEQYF	TGTGCCAGCAGCTACGTACAGGGAACCTACGAGCAGTACTTC
TRBV6-5	TRBD1	TRBJ1-6	-	CASSYAGGTGDLPLHF	TGTGCCAGCAGTTACGCCGGGGGGACAGGGGATTTACCCCTCCACTTT
TRBV5-4	-	TRBJ1-1	medium-sized	CASSSSLGNTEAFF	TGTGCCAGCAGCTCCTCTTTGGGGAACACTGAAGCTTTCTTT
TRBV19	TRBD1	TRBJ2-7	-	CASSAQGADYEQYF	TGTGCCAGTAGTGCGCAGGGGGCAGACTACGAGCAGTACTTC
TRBV19	TRBD2	TRBJ2-5	-	CASRRSGGGGTQYF	TGTGCCAGTAGACGGAGCGGGGGGGGAGGGACCCAGTACTTC
TRBV7-9	-	TRBJ2-5	medium-sized	CASSAGQETQYF	TGTGCCAGCAGTGCAGGACAAGAGACCCAGTACTTC
TRBV19	-	TRBJ2-2	large	CASSILNTGELFF	TGTGCCAGTAGTATACTGAACACCGGGGAGCTGTTTTTT
TRBV20-1	-	TRBJ2-5	medium-sized	CSASGDGEETQYF	TGCAGTGCTAGCGGGGACGGAGAAGAGACCCAGTACTTC
TRBV19	-	TRBJ1-2	large	CASSMYAATYGYTF	TGTGCCAGTAGTATGTACGCAGCTACCTATGGCTACACCTTC
TRBV19	TRBD1	TRBJ1-1	-	CASRGQGAKTEAFF	TGTGCCAGTAGGGGACAGGGGGCGAAGACTGAAGCTTTCTTT
TRBV5-5	TRBD1	TRBJ1-1	-	CASSRQGMNTEAFF	TGTGCCAGCAGCCGACAGGGAATGAACACTGAAGCTTTCTTT
TRBV10-3	TRBD1	TRBJ2-2	once	CAVATGGYTGELFF	TGTGCCGTCGCGACAGGGGGCTACACCGGGGAGCTGTTTTTT
TRBV6-5	-	TRBJ1-2	large	CASSYTSTYGYTF	TGTGCCAGCAGTTACACGTCAACCTATGGCTACACCTTC
TRBV15	-	TRBJ2-7	large	CATSIGQLSYEQYF	TGTGCCACCAGCATCGGGCAGCTCTCCTACGAGCAGTACTTC
TRBV19	TRBD1	TRBJ2-2	once	CASTGGQGGAGELFF	TGTGCCAGTACCGGGGGACAGGGCGGTGCCGGGGAGCTGTTTTTT
TRBV11-2	TRBD2	TRBJ2-5	-	CASSLRGAGGETQYF	TGTGCCAGCAGCCTCCGGGGAGCGGGGGGAGAGACCCAGTACTTC
TRBV6-6	-	TRBJ2-5	large	CASSYGSGETQYF	TGTGCCAGCAGTTACGGATCAGGAGAGACCCAGTACTTC
TRBV6-2/TRBV6-3	-	TRBJ2-4	large	CASSSLTGRQGNIQYF	TGTGCCAGCAGTTCGCTGACAGGGAGGCAGGGAAACATTCAGTACTTC
TRBV29-1	-	TRBJ2-7	-	CSVVFGQGFEQYF	TGCAGCGTTGTCTTCGGGCAGGGTTTCGAGCAGTACTTC
TRBV7-9	TRBD1	TRBJ1-4	medium-sized	CASSRNQGAREKLFF	TGTGCCAGCAGTCGTAATCAGGGGGCTCGTGAAAAACTGTTTTTT
TRBV29-1	-	TRBJ1-2	-	CSAKGGSSEGYTF	TGCAGCGCCAAAGGGGGTTCCTCGGAGGGCTACACCTTC
TRBV20-1	TRBD1	TRBJ1-4	few	CSARQGATNEKLFF	TGCAGTGCTAGACAGGGGGCAACTAATGAAAAACTGTTTTTT
TRBV20-1	-	TRBJ2-5	medium-sized	CSALQYLGVKTQYF	TGCAGTGCCCTCCAGTACTTAGGTGTAAAGACCCAGTACTTC
TRBV6-2/TRBV6-3	-	TRBJ2-5	medium-sized	CASSYISLRQGLGQETQYF	TGTGCCAGCAGTTATATCTCTCTTCGGCAGGGCCTGGGTCAAGAGACCCAGTACTTC
TRBV27	TRBD1	TRBJ1-1	medium-sized	CASSFRDRGGGAFF	TGTGCCAGCAGTTTCCGGGACAGGGGGGGGGGAGCTTTCTTT
TRBV14	-	TRBJ2-1	medium-sized	CASSRRGDEQFF	TGTGCCAGCAGCCGGAGAGGTGATGAGCAGTTCTTC
TRBV7-9	-	TRBJ2-4	-	CASSLGTLAKNIQYF	TGTGCCAGCAGCCTAGGGACCTTAGCCAAAAACATTCAGTACTTC
TRBV29-1	-	TRBJ2-1	-	CSVETAIYNEQFF	TGCAGCGTTGAGACAGCGATATACAATGAGCAGTTCTTC
TRBV7-2	-	TRBJ1-1	-	CASSLLRTENTEAFF	TGTGCCAGCAGCTTACTTAGGACAGAGAACACTGAAGCTTTCTTT
TRBV4-1	-	TRBJ2-7	-	CASSQRQFFSSSYEQYF	TGCGCCAGCAGCCAGAGACAGTTTTTCTCTAGCTCCTACGAGCAGTACTTC
TRBV30	-	TRBJ1-5	large	CAWSRGRDQPQHF	TGTGCCTGGTCCCGGGGGCGGGATCAGCCCCAGCATTTT
TRBV19	TRBD1	TRBJ1-6	-	CVSSRDREVFYNSPLHF	TGTGTTAGTAGTCGGGACAGGGAGGTTTTCTATAATTCACCCCTCCACTTT
TRBV7-2	TRBD1	TRBJ2-7	-	CASSRRDRGAEQYF	TGTGCCAGCAGCCGCCGGGACAGGGGGGCCGAGCAGTACTTC
TRBV5-6	-	TRBJ1-2	large	CASSLGVGSYGYTF	TGTGCCAGCAGCTTGGGGGTAGGGAGCTATGGCTACACCTTC
TRBV20-1	-	TRBJ1-5	-	CSARDGGSNQPQHF	TGCAGTGCTAGAGATGGGGGAAGCAATCAGCCCCAGCATTTT